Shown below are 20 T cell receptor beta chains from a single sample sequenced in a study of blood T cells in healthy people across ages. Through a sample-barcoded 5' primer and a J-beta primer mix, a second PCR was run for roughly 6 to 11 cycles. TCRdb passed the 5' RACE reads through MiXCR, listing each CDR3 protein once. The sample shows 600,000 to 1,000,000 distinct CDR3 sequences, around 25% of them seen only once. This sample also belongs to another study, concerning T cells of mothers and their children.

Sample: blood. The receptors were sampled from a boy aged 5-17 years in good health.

CDR3 in amino acids: CASSRQGFGGNQPQHF. The CDR3 nucleotides read TGTGCCAGCAGTCGACAGGGGTTTGGGGGCAATCAGCCCCAGCATTTT. The chain couples TRBV12-3 or TRBV12-4 to TRBJ1-5, with TRBD1 matching 8 bases. The length of the CDR3 is 16 residues. The junction had 8 bases not matched to a gene; V was cut back by 5 bases and J by 2 bases.

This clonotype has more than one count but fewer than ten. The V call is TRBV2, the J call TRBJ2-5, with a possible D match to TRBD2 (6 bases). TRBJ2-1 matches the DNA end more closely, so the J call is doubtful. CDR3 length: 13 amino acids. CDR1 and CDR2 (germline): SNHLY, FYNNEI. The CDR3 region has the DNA TGTGCCGGCAATGGCGGGACCCTCAATGAGCAGTTCTTC. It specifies CAGNGGTLNEQFF.

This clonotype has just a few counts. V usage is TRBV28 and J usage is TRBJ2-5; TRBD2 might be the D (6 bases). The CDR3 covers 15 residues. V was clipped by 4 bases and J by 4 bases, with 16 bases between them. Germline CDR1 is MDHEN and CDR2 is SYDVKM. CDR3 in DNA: TGTGCCAGCAGTTCTCCCGGGGGAAGGCGAGAGACCCAGTACTTC. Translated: CASSSPGGRRETQYF.

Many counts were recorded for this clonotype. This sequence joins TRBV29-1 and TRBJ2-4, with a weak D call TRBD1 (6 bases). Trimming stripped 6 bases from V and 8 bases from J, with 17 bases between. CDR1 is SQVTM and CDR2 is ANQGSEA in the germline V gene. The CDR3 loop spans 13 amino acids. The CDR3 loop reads CSVHTGFGDIQYF. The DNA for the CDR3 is TGCAGCGTCCATACAGGGTTCGGTGACATTCAGTACTTC.

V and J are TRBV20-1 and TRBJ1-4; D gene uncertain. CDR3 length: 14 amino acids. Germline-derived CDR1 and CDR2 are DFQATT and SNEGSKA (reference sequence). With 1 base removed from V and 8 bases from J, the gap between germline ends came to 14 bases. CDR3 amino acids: CSARVHPTAEKLFF. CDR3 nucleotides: TGCAGTGCTAGAGTCCATCCAACCGCCGAAAAACTGTTTTTT.

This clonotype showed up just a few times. CDR3 sequence (DNA): TGTGCCAGCAGATGGGACAGGACCCAAGAGACCCAGTACTTC. It is translated as CASRWDRTQETQYF. V and J are TRBV6-5 and TRBJ2-5; the match to TRBD1 covers 8 bases. Germline V gene lookup returns CDR1 MNHEY and CDR2 SVGAGI. V dropped 6 bases and J dropped 1; count of bases not matched to a gene: 4. The CDR3 covers 14 residues.

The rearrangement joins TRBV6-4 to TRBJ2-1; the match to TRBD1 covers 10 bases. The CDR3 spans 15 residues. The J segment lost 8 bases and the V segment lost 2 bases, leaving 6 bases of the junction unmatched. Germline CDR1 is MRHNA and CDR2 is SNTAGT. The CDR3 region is CASSDGTGDIDEQFF. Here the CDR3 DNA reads TGTGCCAGCAGTGACGGGACAGGGGATATTGATGAGCAGTTCTTC.

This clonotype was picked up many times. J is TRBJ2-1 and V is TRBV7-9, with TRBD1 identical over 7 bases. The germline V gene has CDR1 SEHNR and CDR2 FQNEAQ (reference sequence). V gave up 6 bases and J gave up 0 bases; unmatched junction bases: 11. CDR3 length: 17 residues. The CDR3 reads CASRPRGQGSSYNEQFF. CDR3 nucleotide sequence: TGTGCCAGCAGACCTAGGGGGCAGGGGAGCTCCTACAATGAGCAGTTCTTC.

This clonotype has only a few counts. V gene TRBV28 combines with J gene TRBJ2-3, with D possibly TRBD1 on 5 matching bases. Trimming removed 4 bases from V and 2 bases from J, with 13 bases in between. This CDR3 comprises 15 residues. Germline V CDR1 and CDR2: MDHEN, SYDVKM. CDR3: CASSWWGRVTDTQYF. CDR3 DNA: TGTGCCAGCAGTTGGTGGGGCAGGGTCACAGATACGCAGTATTTT.

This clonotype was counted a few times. The CDR3 DNA reads TGTGCCAGCAGTTTGAGGGGTACGACCTCCTACGAGCAGTACTTC. As protein: CASSLRGTTSYEQYF. This chain links TRBV28 with TRBJ2-5; D might be TRBD1 or TRBD2, each matching 5 bases. The DNA end favors TRBJ2-7, so the J call may be wrong. Per germline, CDR1 MDHEN and CDR2 SYDVKM. This CDR3 is built from 15 residues.

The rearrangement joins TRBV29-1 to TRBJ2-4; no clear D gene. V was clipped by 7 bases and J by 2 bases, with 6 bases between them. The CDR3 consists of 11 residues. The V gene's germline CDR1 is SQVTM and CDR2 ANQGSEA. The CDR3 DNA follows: TGCAGCGCAGAGTCCAAAAACATTCAGTACTTC. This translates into CSAESKNIQYF. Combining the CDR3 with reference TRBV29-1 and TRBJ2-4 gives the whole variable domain SAVISQKPSRDICQRGTSLTIQCQVDSQVTMMFWYRQQPGQSLTLIATANQGSEATYESGFVIDKFPISRPNLTFSTLTVSNMSPEDSSIYLCSAESKNIQYFGAGTRLSVL.

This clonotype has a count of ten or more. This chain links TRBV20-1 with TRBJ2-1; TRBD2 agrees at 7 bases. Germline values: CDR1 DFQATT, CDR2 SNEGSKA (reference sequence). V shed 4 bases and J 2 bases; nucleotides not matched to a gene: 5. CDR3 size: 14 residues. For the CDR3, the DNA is TGCAGTGCTACGAAGCGGGACCCCTACAATGAGCAGTTCTTC. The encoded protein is CSATKRDPYNEQFF.

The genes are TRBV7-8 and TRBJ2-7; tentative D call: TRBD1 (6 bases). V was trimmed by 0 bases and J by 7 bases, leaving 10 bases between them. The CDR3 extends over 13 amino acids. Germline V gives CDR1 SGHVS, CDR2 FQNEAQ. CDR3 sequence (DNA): TGTGCCAGCAGCTTAGCACAGGGAAGGGAGCAGTACTTC. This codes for CASSLAQGREQYF. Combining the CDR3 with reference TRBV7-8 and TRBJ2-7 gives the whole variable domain GAGVSQSPRYKVAKRGQDVALRCDPISGHVSLFWYQQALGQGPEFLTYFQNEAQLDKSGLPSDRFFAERPEGSVSTLKIQRTQQEDSAVYLCASSLAQGREQYFGPGTRLTVT.

This chain's CDR3 is CASSLGWVTSREQFF. The CDR3 DNA reads TGTGCCAGCAGCTTAGGGTGGGTAACGTCCAGAGAGCAGTTCTTC. The V gene is TRBV11-1, the J gene TRBJ2-1; D unclear. Trimming took off 1 base at V and 10 bases at J, with 17 bases between the two ends. The CDR3 loop spans 15 amino acids. CDR1 is SGHAT, CDR2 FQDESV, per germline (reference sequence).

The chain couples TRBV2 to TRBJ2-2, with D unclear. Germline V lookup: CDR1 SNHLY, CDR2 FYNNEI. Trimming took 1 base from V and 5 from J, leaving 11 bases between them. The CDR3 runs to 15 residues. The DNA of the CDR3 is TGTGCCAGCAGTGAAGTCCGTTATTCGACCGGGGAGCTGTTTTTT. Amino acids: CASSEVRYSTGELFF.

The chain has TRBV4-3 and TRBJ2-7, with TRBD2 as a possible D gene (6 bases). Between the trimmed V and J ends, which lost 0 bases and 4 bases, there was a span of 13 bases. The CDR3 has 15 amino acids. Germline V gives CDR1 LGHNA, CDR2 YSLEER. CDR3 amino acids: CASSQDMGLGYEQYF. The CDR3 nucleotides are TGCGCCAGCAGCCAAGATATGGGACTTGGGTACGAGCAGTACTTC.

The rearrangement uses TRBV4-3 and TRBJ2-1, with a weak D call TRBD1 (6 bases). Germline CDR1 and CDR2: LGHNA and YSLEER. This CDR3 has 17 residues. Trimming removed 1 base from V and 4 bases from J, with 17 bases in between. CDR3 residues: CASSQGWGLGEYNEQFF. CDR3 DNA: TGCGCCAGCAGCCAAGGATGGGGGCTGGGGGAGTACAATGAGCAGTTCTTC.

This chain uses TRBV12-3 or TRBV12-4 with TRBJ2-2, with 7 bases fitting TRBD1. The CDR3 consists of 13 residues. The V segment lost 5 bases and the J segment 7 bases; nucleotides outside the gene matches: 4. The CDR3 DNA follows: TGTGCCAGCAGTAACAGGGGTGGCGGGGAGCTGTTTTTT. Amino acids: CASSNRGGGELFF.

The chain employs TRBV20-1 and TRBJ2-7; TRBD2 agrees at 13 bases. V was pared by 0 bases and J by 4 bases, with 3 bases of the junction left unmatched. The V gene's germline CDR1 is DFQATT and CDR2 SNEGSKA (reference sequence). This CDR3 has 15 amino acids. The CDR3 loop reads CSARELAGGPYEQYF. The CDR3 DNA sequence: TGCAGTGCTAGAGAACTAGCGGGAGGGCCATACGAGCAGTACTTC.

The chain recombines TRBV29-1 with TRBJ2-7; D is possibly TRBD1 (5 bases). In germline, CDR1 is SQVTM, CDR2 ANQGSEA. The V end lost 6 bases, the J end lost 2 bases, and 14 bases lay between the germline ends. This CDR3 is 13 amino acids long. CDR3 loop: CSVKGQGTYEQYF. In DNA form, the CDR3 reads TGCAGCGTGAAGGGGCAGGGAACCTACGAGCAGTACTTC.